A selection of T cell receptor beta chains follows, all from one sample in a study of human T cells and chemical hapten exposure. TCRdb re-called the RACE reads through MiXCR, storing one row per CDR3 protein. The sample has tens of thousands of distinct CDR3 sequences; under 13% are singletons. The sample in question was whole blood, obtained in connection with sensitization to the hapten diphenylcyclopropenone (DPC). Receptors originate from a woman aged 50 to 60 with alopecia areata. Some clones in this sample may be carry-over from other donors' samples. Each CDR3 is given with its conserved first and last residue. A D gene is named only where the DNA matches it firmly. Only some rows state a clone size, as once, few, many or a class for expanded clones.

NA NA TRBJ2-1 TRBV5-1 CASSRDGDNEQFF TGCGCCAGCAGTCGGGACGGGGACAATGAGCAGTTCTTC
few NA TRBJ1-1 TRBV25-1 CASSHAGGVNTEAFF TGTGCCAGCAGTCACGCGGGGGGTGTGAACACTGAAGCTTTCTTT
many NA TRBJ2-1 TRBV30 CAGTENNEQFF TGTGCCGGAACAGAAAACAATGAGCAGTTCTTC
few NA TRBJ2-7 TRBV6-6 CASSLARVGVYEQYF TGTGCCAGCAGCCTCGCCCGGGTTGGTGTCTACGAGCAGTACTTC
NA NA TRBJ1-6 TRBV5-1 CASTLGAIGHSPLHF TGCGCCAGCACTCTAGGGGCAATAGGACATTCACCCCTCCACTTT
NA NA TRBJ2-3 TRBV20-1 CSARDRSGRRDTQYF TGCAGTGCTAGAGATCGATCCGGAAGGAGGGATACGCAGTATTTT
NA NA TRBJ2-7 TRBV12-3/TRBV12-4 CASSLTGMPYEQYF TGTGCCAGCAGTTTAACAGGGATGCCCTACGAGCAGTACTTC
NA NA TRBJ1-1 TRBV29-1 CSAEWGTTEAFF TGCAGTGCAGAATGGGGTACCACTGAAGCTTTCTTT
many NA TRBJ2-5 TRBV11-2 CASSLVGLEGATQYF TGTGCCAGCAGCTTAGTCGGTCTGGAGGGCGCGACCCAGTACTTC
few NA TRBJ1-1 TRBV12-3/TRBV12-4 CASSLGAGVLNTEAFF TGTGCCAGCAGTTTAGGGGCAGGGGTCCTGAACACTGAAGCTTTCTTT
many TRBD2 TRBJ2-7 TRBV6-2/TRBV6-3 CASRPQGGPYEQYF TGTGCCAGCAGACCCCAGGGAGGGCCCTACGAGCAGTACTTC
many NA TRBJ2-2 TRBV3-1 CASSQVRTGELFF TGTGCCAGCAGCCAAGTGCGCACCGGGGAGCTGTTTTTT
many NA TRBJ2-1 TRBV12-3/TRBV12-4 CASTQPTSYHNEQFF TGTGCCAGCACCCAGCCAACTAGTTACCACAATGAGCAGTTCTTC
NA NA TRBJ2-5 TRBV11-2 CANSPPRGTSETQYF TGTGCCAACAGCCCCCCCCGAGGGACCTCAGAGACCCAGTACTTC
NA TRBD1 TRBJ2-3 TRBV10-3 CAIRRGTGGLDTQYF TGTGCCATCAGAAGGGGGACAGGGGGCTTGGATACGCAGTATTTT
few TRBD2 TRBJ2-5 TRBV7-7 CASSSGLGETQYF TGTGCTAGCAGCTCAGGACTAGGAGAGACCCAGTACTTC
many NA TRBJ1-2 TRBV5-1 CASSSSGPRRDYGYTF TGCGCCAGCAGTTCTTCCGGGCCCCGGAGGGACTATGGCTACACCTTC
NA NA TRBJ1-6 TRBV3-1 CASSQGTENSPLHF TGTGCCAGCAGCCAAGGGACAGAAAATTCACCCCTCCACTTT
NA TRBD1 TRBJ1-1 TRBV5-1 CASSMGTANTEAFF TGCGCCAGCAGCATGGGGACAGCGAACACTGAAGCTTTCTTT
many TRBD2 TRBJ2-1 TRBV29-1 CSVGERERHEQFF TGCAGCGTGGGAGAGCGGGAGCGGCATGAGCAGTTCTTC
NA NA TRBJ2-7 TRBV2 CASSLGGQAYYEQYF TGTGCCAGCAGTCTAGGGGGGCAGGCCTACTACGAGCAGTACTTC
NA TRBD1 TRBJ2-5 TRBV11-2 CASSSQGVQETQYF TGTGCCAGCAGCTCGCAGGGGGTCCAAGAGACCCAGTACTTC
NA NA TRBJ2-1 TRBV7-6 CASSFGFYNEQFF TGTGCCAGCAGCTTTGGGTTTTACAATGAGCAGTTCTTC
many NA TRBJ1-2 TRBV2 CASSDGVANYGYTF TGTGCCAGCAGTGATGGAGTAGCTAACTATGGCTACACCTTC
many TRBD2 TRBJ2-1 TRBV12-3/TRBV12-4 CASSPGPAGYNEQFF TGTGCCAGCAGCCCCGGACCAGCGGGGTACAATGAGCAGTTCTTC
NA NA TRBJ1-2 TRBV7-9 CASTTAGGTNYGYTF TGTGCCAGCACCACCGCCGGGGGTACTAACTATGGCTACACCTTC
few NA TRBJ2-1 TRBV21-1 CASSTRASRDRDNEQFF TGTGCCAGCAGCACCCGAGCCTCCCGGGACAGGGACAATGAGCAGTTCTTC
NA NA TRBJ2-1 TRBV20-1 CSARDLAASYNEQFF TGCAGTGCTAGAGATCTGGCAGCCTCCTACAATGAGCAGTTCTTC
many TRBD1 TRBJ1-5 TRBV6-6 CASNRGQGRVNSNQPQHF TGTGCCAGCAACAGAGGACAGGGAAGGGTAAATAGCAATCAGCCCCAGCATTTT
NA NA TRBJ2-1 TRBV14 CASSQGQGIYNEQFF TGTGCCAGCAGCCAGGGGCAGGGCATCTACAATGAGCAGTTCTTC
NA TRBD1 TRBJ1-1 TRBV6-6 CASSYGGQGRNTEAFF TGTGCCAGCAGTTACGGGGGACAGGGCCGAAACACTGAAGCTTTCTTT
few TRBD2 TRBJ2-6 TRBV20-1 CSARPGGGTPGANVLTF TGCAGTGCTAGACCCGGGGGGGGGACCCCTGGGGCCAACGTCCTGACTTTC
NA TRBD1 TRBJ2-5 TRBV10-3 CAITGQLQETQYF TGTGCCATCACGGGACAGCTTCAAGAGACCCAGTACTTC
many TRBD2 TRBJ2-3 TRBV3-1 CASSQEAGVTDTQYF TGTGCCAGCAGCCAAGAAGCGGGAGTGACAGATACGCAGTATTTT
many TRBD2 TRBJ2-1 TRBV7-9 CASSSLTSGRVYNEQFF TGTGCCAGCAGCTCCCTGACTAGCGGGAGGGTATACAATGAGCAGTTCTTC
NA TRBD2 TRBJ2-1 TRBV29-1 CSVEVGGSVFDEQFF TGCAGCGTTGAAGTAGGCGGGAGTGTATTCGATGAGCAGTTCTTC
many TRBD1 TRBJ1-2 TRBV6-2/TRBV6-3 CASRSTGIANYGYTF TGTGCCAGCAGATCGACAGGGATTGCTAACTATGGCTACACCTTC
many NA TRBJ2-2 TRBV10-3 CAISEERGTPNTGELFF TGTGCCATCAGTGAGGAAAGAGGGACACCGAACACCGGGGAGCTGTTTTTT
NA NA TRBJ1-1 TRBV7-9 CASRNSERTEAFF TGTGCCAGCAGGAACAGCGAACGCACTGAAGCTTTCTTT
NA NA TRBJ1-1 TRBV18 CASSPQQGDVNTEAFF TGTGCCAGCTCACCACAGCAAGGGGACGTGAACACTGAAGCTTTCTTT
many TRBD2 TRBJ2-7 TRBV7-2 CASSLGAGLRYEQYF TGTGCCAGCAGCTTAGGAGCGGGACTTCGCTACGAGCAGTACTTC
few TRBD1 TRBJ2-1 TRBV29-1 CSVGTGRHEQFF TGCAGCGTGGGGACAGGGAGGCATGAGCAGTTCTTC
few TRBD1 TRBJ1-1 TRBV29-1 CSVLATGATEAFF TGCAGCGTTCTGGCAACAGGGGCCACTGAAGCTTTCTTT
many NA TRBJ2-5 TRBV14 CASSRDTPGWQETQYF TGTGCCAGCAGCCGCGACACCCCCGGGTGGCAAGAGACCCAGTACTTC
once TRBD1 TRBJ1-1 TRBV9 CASSPTGVTEAFF TGTGCCAGCAGCCCAACAGGGGTCACTGAAGCTTTCTTT
many TRBD2 TRBJ2-7 TRBV2 CAISSGTSVRTRYEQYF TGTGCCATCTCGTCCGGGACTAGCGTACGAACCCGCTACGAGCAGTACTTC
many TRBD2 TRBJ2-2 TRBV7-8 CASSLALSGRAEDGELFF TGTGCCAGCAGCTTAGCGCTTAGCGGGAGGGCCGAAGACGGGGAGCTGTTTTTT
NA NA TRBJ1-1 TRBV11-2 CASSLAGLKTLNTEAFF TGTGCCAGCAGCTTAGCTGGGCTGAAGACCTTGAACACTGAAGCTTTCTTT
many TRBD2 TRBJ2-3 TRBV20-1 CSALAGSSTDTQYF TGCAGTGCACTAGCGGGTAGTAGCACAGATACGCAGTATTTT
NA NA TRBJ1-4 TRBV29-1 CSVGPTGNNEKLFF TGCAGCGTGGGGCCGACAGGAAATAATGAAAAACTGTTTTTT
NA NA TRBJ2-2 TRBV11-2 CASSLVRASRRNTGELFF TGTGCCAGCAGCTTAGTGAGGGCTAGTCGGCGGAACACCGGGGAGCTGTTTTTT
many NA TRBJ1-5 TRBV12-3/TRBV12-4 CASSRTDYNQPQHF TGTGCCAGCAGCCGAACAGATTATAATCAGCCCCAGCATTTT
many TRBD2 TRBJ2-1 TRBV10-2 CASERDSWATSGRAGWSNEQFF TGCGCCAGCGAACGGGACTCCTGGGCGACTAGCGGGAGAGCGGGGTGGTCCAATGAGCAGTTCTTC
many NA TRBJ2-5 TRBV5-6 CASSFPTRQETQYF TGTGCCAGCAGCTTCCCGACTCGACAAGAGACCCAGTACTTC
many TRBD2 TRBJ2-7 TRBV10-3 CAIRNQRDPSYEQYF TGTGCCATCAGGAACCAGCGGGATCCCTCCTACGAGCAGTACTTC
many NA TRBJ1-5 TRBV2 CASSEIQGGNQPQHF TGTGCCAGCAGTGAGATCCAGGGAGGCAATCAGCCCCAGCATTTT
NA TRBD2 TRBJ2-3 TRBV7-2 CASSSSSGRYGTDTQYF TGTGCCAGCAGCTCCTCTAGCGGGAGGTACGGCACAGATACGCAGTATTTT
many NA TRBJ1-2 TRBV29-1 CSVSGASGSYGYTF TGCAGCGTTTCGGGGGCGTCGGGGTCCTATGGCTACACCTTC
NA NA TRBJ2-1 TRBV20-1 CSASRYGTYNEQFF TGCAGTGCGAGCCGATATGGAACCTACAATGAGCAGTTCTTC